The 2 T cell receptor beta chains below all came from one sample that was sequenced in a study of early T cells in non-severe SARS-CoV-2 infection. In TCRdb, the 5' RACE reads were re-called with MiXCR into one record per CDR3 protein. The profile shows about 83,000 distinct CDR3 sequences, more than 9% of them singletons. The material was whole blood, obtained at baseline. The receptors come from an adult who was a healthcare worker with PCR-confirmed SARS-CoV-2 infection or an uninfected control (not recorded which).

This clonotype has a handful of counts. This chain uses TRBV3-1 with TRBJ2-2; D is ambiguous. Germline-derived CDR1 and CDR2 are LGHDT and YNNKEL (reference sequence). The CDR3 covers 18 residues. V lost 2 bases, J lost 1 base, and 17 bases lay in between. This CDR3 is CASSQITRRIRNTGELFF. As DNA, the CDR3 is TGTGCCAGCAGCCAAATAACCAGACGTATCCGGAACACCGGGGAGCTGTTTTTT.

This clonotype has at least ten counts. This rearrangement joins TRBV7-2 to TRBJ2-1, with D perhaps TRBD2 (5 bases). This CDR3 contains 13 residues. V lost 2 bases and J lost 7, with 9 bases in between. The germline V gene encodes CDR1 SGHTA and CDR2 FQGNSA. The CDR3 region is CASSLPTRNEQFF. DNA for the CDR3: TGTGCCAGCAGCTTACCTACTAGGAATGAGCAGTTCTTC.